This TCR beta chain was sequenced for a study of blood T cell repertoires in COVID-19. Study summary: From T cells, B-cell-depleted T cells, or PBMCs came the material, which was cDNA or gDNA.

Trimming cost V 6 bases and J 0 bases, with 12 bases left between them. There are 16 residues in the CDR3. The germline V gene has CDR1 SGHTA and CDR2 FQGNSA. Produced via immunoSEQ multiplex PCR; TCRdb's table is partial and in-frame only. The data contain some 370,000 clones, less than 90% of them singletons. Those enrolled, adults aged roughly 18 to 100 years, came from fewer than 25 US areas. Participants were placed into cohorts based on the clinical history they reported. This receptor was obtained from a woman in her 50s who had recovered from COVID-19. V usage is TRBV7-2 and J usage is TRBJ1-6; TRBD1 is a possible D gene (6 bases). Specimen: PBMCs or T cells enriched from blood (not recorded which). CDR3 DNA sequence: TGTGCCAGCAGTTCGGGGGGCGGCTCCTATAATTCACCCCTCCACTTT. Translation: CASSSGGGSYNSPLHF. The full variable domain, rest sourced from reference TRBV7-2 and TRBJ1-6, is GAGVSQSPSNKVTEKGKDVELRCDPISGHTALYWYRQSLGQGLEFLIYFQGNSAPDKSGLPSDRFSAERTGGSVSTLTIQRTQQEDSAVYLCASSSGGGSYNSPLHFGNGTRLTVT.